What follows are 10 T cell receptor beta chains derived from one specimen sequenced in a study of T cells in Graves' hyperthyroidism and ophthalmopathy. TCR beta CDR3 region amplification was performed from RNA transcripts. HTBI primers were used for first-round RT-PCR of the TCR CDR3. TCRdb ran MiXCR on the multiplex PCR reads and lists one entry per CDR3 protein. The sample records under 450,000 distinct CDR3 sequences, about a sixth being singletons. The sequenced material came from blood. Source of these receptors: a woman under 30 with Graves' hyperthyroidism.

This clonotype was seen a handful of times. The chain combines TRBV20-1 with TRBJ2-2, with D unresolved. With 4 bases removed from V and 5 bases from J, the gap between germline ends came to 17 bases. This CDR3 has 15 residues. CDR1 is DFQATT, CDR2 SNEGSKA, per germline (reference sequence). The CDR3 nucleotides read TGCAGTGCTACTGTCCTTACTTTGTTAACCGGGGAGCTGTTTTTT. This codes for CSATVLTLLTGELFF.

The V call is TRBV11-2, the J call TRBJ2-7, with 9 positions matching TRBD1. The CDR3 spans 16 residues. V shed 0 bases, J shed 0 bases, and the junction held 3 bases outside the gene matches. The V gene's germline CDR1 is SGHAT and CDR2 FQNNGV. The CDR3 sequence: CASSLDGDRDSYEQYF. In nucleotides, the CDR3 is TGTGCCAGCAGCTTAGATGGGGACAGGGACTCCTACGAGCAGTACTTC.

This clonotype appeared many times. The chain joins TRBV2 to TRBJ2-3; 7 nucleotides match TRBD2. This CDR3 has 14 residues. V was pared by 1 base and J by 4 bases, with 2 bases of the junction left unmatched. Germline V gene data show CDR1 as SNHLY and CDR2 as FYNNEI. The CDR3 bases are TGTGCCAGCAGTGAAGGACTAGCCGCAGATACGCAGTATTTT. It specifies CASSEGLAADTQYF.

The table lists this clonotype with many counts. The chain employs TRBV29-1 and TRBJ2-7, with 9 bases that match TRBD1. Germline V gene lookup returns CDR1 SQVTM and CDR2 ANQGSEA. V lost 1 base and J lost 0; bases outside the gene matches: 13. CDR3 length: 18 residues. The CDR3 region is CSVEVPPLGQGSSYEQYF. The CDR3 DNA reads TGCAGCGTTGAAGTCCCACCACTTGGACAGGGGAGCTCCTACGAGCAGTACTTC.

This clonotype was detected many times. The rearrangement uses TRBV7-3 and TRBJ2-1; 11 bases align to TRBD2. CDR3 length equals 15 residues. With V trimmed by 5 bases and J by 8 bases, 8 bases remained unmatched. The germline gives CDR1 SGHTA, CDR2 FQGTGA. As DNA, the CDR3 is TGTGCCAGCAGCCGAACTAGCGGGAGTTTCCATGAGCAGTTCTTC. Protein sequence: CASSRTSGSFHEQFF.

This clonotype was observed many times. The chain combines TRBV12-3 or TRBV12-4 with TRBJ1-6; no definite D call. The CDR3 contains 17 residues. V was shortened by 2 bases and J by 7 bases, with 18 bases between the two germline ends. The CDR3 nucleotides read TGTGCCAGCAGTTTAAATCCGGCCAGTCTGGGGAATTCACCCCTCCACTTT. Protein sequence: CASSLNPASLGNSPLHF.

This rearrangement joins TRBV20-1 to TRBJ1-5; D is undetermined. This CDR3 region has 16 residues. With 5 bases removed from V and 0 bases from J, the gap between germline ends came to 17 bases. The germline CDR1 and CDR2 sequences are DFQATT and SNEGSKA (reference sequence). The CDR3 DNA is TGCAGTGCTCTCCGGGTCCCTTCCTATAGCAATCAGCCCCAGCATTTT. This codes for CSALRVPSYSNQPQHF.

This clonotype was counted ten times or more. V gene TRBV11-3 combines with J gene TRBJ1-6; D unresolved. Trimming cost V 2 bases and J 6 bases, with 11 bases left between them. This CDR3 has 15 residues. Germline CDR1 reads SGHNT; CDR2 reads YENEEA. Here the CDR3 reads CASSLSRSVNSPLHF. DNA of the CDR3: TGTGCCAGCAGCTTATCTCGAAGTGTTAATTCACCCCTCCACTTT.

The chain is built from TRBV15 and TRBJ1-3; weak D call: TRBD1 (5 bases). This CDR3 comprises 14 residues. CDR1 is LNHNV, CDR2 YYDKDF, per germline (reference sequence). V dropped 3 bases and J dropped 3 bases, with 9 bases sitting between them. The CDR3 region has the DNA TGTGCCACCAGCAGTGGAGGGGTTGGAAACACCATATATTTT. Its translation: CATSSGGVGNTIYF.

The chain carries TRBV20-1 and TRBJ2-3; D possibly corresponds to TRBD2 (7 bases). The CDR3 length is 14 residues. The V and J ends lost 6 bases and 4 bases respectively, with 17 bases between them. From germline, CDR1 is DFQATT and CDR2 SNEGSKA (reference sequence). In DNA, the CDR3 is TGCAGTGCGGGGACCCCGGGGGGCGCAGATACGCAGTATTTT. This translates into CSAGTPGGADTQYF.